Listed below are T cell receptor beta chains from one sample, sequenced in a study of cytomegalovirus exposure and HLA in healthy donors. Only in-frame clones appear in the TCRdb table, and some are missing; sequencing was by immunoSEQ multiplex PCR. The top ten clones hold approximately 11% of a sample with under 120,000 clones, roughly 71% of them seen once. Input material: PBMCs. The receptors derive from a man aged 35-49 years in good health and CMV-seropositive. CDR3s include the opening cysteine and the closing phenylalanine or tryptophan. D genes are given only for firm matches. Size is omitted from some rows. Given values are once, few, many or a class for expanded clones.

CDR3aa: CASSLYRREPNQPQHF
CDR3nt: TGTGCCAGCAGCTTGTACAGGAGGGAACCCAATCAGCCCCAGCATTTT
abundance: many
d_gene: NA
j_gene: TRBJ1-5
v_gene: TRBV5-6

CDR3aa: CASSARGRPDQPQHF
CDR3nt: TGTGCCAGCAGCGCGCGGGGGCGGCCAGATCAGCCCCAGCATTTT
abundance: NA
d_gene: NA
j_gene: TRBJ1-5
v_gene: TRBV13

CDR3aa: CASTRDRTETQYF
CDR3nt: TGTGCCAGCACCCGGGACAGGACGGAGACCCAGTACTTC
abundance: NA
d_gene: TRBD1
j_gene: TRBJ2-5
v_gene: TRBV14

CDR3aa: CASTEGQGKTEAFF
CDR3nt: TGTGCCAGCACCGAGGGACAGGGGAAAACTGAAGCTTTCTTT
abundance: NA
d_gene: TRBD1
j_gene: TRBJ1-1
v_gene: TRBV6-1

CDR3aa: CASRQQGDAYNEQFF
CDR3nt: TGCGCCAGCAGGCAACAGGGGGACGCCTACAATGAGCAGTTCTTC
abundance: NA
d_gene: TRBD1
j_gene: TRBJ2-1
v_gene: TRBV5-1

CDR3aa: CASSSGHAGNTIYF
CDR3nt: TGTGCCAGCAGCTCCGGACACGCGGGAAACACCATATATTTT
abundance: few
d_gene: NA
j_gene: TRBJ1-3
v_gene: TRBV5-6

CDR3aa: CASSYLQLASYNEQFF
CDR3nt: TGTGCCAGCAGTTACCTACAACTAGCGTCCTACAATGAGCAGTTCTTC
abundance: NA
d_gene: TRBD2
j_gene: TRBJ2-1
v_gene: TRBV6-6

CDR3aa: CASSLRVRASGNSYNEQFF
CDR3nt: TGTGCCAGCAGTTTAAGGGTCCGGGCTAGCGGGAACTCCTACAATGAGCAGTTCTTC
abundance: NA
d_gene: TRBD2
j_gene: TRBJ2-1
v_gene: TRBV28

CDR3aa: CASTPKPSSGGNEQFF
CDR3nt: TGTGCCAGTACCCCAAAACCCTCCTCCGGGGGAAATGAGCAGTTCTTC
abundance: NA
d_gene: NA
j_gene: TRBJ2-1
v_gene: TRBV19

CDR3aa: CASTPRGIYGYTF
CDR3nt: TGTGCCAGCACCCCTCGGGGGATCTATGGCTACACCTTC
abundance: NA
d_gene: NA
j_gene: TRBJ1-2
v_gene: TRBV6-5

CDR3aa: CASSDGYYEQYF
CDR3nt: TGTGCCAGCAGCGACGGGTACTACGAGCAGTACTTC
abundance: NA
d_gene: NA
j_gene: TRBJ2-7
v_gene: TRBV7-2

CDR3aa: CASSQNRGDTYEQYF
CDR3nt: TGTGCCAGCAGCCAAAACAGGGGTGACACCTACGAGCAGTACTTC
abundance: NA
d_gene: TRBD1
j_gene: TRBJ2-7
v_gene: TRBV4-2

CDR3aa: CASSLVSTGELFF
CDR3nt: TGTGCCAGCAGCTTGGTCAGCACCGGGGAGCTGTTTTTT
abundance: NA
d_gene: NA
j_gene: TRBJ2-2
v_gene: TRBV5-8

CDR3aa: CASSLPRTGDLNGNTIYF
CDR3nt: TGTGCCAGCAGCCTCCCCCGTACAGGGGACCTAAATGGAAACACCATATATTTT
abundance: few
d_gene: TRBD1
j_gene: TRBJ1-3
v_gene: TRBV9

CDR3aa: CASSSQRSEKLFF
CDR3nt: TGTGCCAGCAGTTCGCAAAGGAGCGAAAAACTGTTTTTT
abundance: NA
d_gene: NA
j_gene: TRBJ1-4
v_gene: TRBV28

CDR3aa: CASSLTGTSSNF
CDR3nt: TGTGCCAGCAGCTTGACCGGGACTAGCTCCAACTTT
abundance: once
d_gene: TRBD2
j_gene: TRBJ2-3
v_gene: TRBV11-1

CDR3aa: CASSLTGTSNQPQHF
CDR3nt: TGTGCCAGCAGCTTAACAGGGACGAGCAATCAGCCCCAGCATTTT
abundance: NA
d_gene: NA
j_gene: TRBJ1-5
v_gene: TRBV5-6

CDR3aa: CASSGTLGLARETQYF
CDR3nt: TGTGCCAGCAGCGGAACTTTGGGACTAGCGCGGGAGACCCAGTACTTC
abundance: NA
d_gene: TRBD2
j_gene: TRBJ2-5
v_gene: TRBV5-6

CDR3aa: CASRKDRGPYEQYF
CDR3nt: TGTGCCTCCCGTAAGGACAGGGGGCCTTACGAGCAGTACTTC
abundance: NA
d_gene: TRBD1
j_gene: TRBJ2-7
v_gene: TRBV6-5

CDR3aa: CASSLHPGIAYGYTF
CDR3nt: TGTGCCAGCAGTTTACATCCAGGGATTGCCTATGGCTACACCTTC
abundance: NA
d_gene: NA
j_gene: TRBJ1-2
v_gene: TRBV27

CDR3aa: CASSGRGLRTEAFF
CDR3nt: TGTGCCAGTAGTGGCAGGGGGCTGCGCACTGAAGCTTTCTTT
abundance: once
d_gene: TRBD1
j_gene: TRBJ1-1
v_gene: TRBV19

CDR3aa: CASSYSAGAGTGELFF
CDR3nt: TGTGCCAGCAGTTACTCGGCGGGAGCGGGCACCGGGGAGCTGTTTTTT
abundance: once
d_gene: TRBD2
j_gene: TRBJ2-2
v_gene: TRBV6-5

CDR3aa: CATSRDRGSNYGYTF
CDR3nt: TGTGCCACCAGCAGAGATAGGGGCTCAAACTATGGCTACACCTTC
abundance: NA
d_gene: NA
j_gene: TRBJ1-2
v_gene: TRBV15

CDR3aa: CASSLNRDYEQYF
CDR3nt: TGTGCCAGCAGCTTGAACAGGGACTACGAGCAGTACTTC
abundance: NA
d_gene: NA
j_gene: TRBJ2-7
v_gene: TRBV5-4

CDR3aa: CASSLRRTHTEAFF
CDR3nt: TGTGCCAGCTCTCTGAGGAGAACTCACACTGAAGCTTTCTTT
abundance: NA
d_gene: NA
j_gene: TRBJ1-1
v_gene: TRBV27

CDR3aa: CASSPRTGGKNTEAFF
CDR3nt: TGTGCCAGTAGTCCTAGGACAGGGGGGAAGAACACTGAAGCTTTCTTT
abundance: once
d_gene: TRBD1
j_gene: TRBJ1-1
v_gene: TRBV19

CDR3aa: CATSRMDRGEKLFF
CDR3nt: TGTGCCACCAGCAGAATGGACAGGGGCGAAAAACTGTTTTTT
abundance: once
d_gene: TRBD1
j_gene: TRBJ1-4
v_gene: TRBV15

CDR3aa: CASSAGQGGNQPQHF
CDR3nt: TGTGCCAGCAGCGCCGGACAGGGGGGCAATCAGCCCCAGCATTTT
abundance: few
d_gene: TRBD1
j_gene: TRBJ1-5
v_gene: TRBV5-5

CDR3aa: CASSYEDTGELFF
CDR3nt: TGTGCCAGCAGCTATGAGGACACCGGGGAGCTGTTTTTT
abundance: NA
d_gene: NA
j_gene: TRBJ2-2
v_gene: TRBV7-9

CDR3aa: CSVRQGSDYGYTF
CDR3nt: TGCAGCGTTAGACAGGGGTCGGACTATGGCTACACCTTC
abundance: NA
d_gene: TRBD1
j_gene: TRBJ1-2
v_gene: TRBV29-1

CDR3aa: CASSDHRGRTDTQYF
CDR3nt: TGTGCCAGCAGCGATCACAGGGGGCGCACAGATACGCAGTATTTT
abundance: NA
d_gene: TRBD1
j_gene: TRBJ2-3
v_gene: TRBV9

CDR3aa: CASRTTSGETGELFF
CDR3nt: TGTGCCAGCCGCACAACTAGCGGGGAGACCGGGGAGCTGTTTTTT
abundance: many
d_gene: TRBD2
j_gene: TRBJ2-2
v_gene: TRBV6-4

CDR3aa: CASSFIIDRSYNEQFF
CDR3nt: TGTGCCAGCAGCTTTATAATAGACAGGTCCTACAATGAGCAGTTCTTC
abundance: NA
d_gene: NA
j_gene: TRBJ2-1
v_gene: TRBV7-2

CDR3aa: CASSQEDFYEQYF
CDR3nt: TGCGCCAGCAGCCAAGAGGACTTCTACGAGCAGTACTTC
abundance: NA
d_gene: NA
j_gene: TRBJ2-7
v_gene: TRBV4-1

CDR3aa: CASSSGPGVDEQFF
CDR3nt: TGTGCCAGCAGCTCGGGACCAGGGGTTGATGAGCAGTTCTTC
abundance: NA
d_gene: NA
j_gene: TRBJ2-1
v_gene: TRBV7-2

CDR3aa: CASSRTSGRANEQFF
CDR3nt: TGTGCCAGCTCCCGGACTAGCGGGAGGGCTAATGAGCAGTTCTTC
abundance: NA
d_gene: TRBD2
j_gene: TRBJ2-1
v_gene: TRBV2

CDR3aa: CASSPSPLGGRVNEQFF
CDR3nt: TGTGCCAGCAGTCCGTCACCTTTGGGCGGGAGGGTCAATGAGCAGTTCTTC
abundance: NA
d_gene: TRBD2
j_gene: TRBJ2-1
v_gene: TRBV25-1

CDR3aa: CASRNAAATNEKLFF
CDR3nt: TGCGCCAGCAGGAACGCGGCTGCAACTAATGAAAAACTGTTTTTT
abundance: NA
d_gene: NA
j_gene: TRBJ1-4
v_gene: TRBV4-1

CDR3aa: CASREDTGAMNTEAFF
CDR3nt: TGTGCCAGCAGGGAAGATACAGGGGCTATGAACACTGAAGCTTTCTTT
abundance: NA
d_gene: TRBD1
j_gene: TRBJ1-1
v_gene: TRBV6-4

CDR3aa: CASSVAGNYGYTF
CDR3nt: TGTGCCAGCAGCGTAGCAGGGAACTATGGCTACACCTTC
abundance: NA
d_gene: NA
j_gene: TRBJ1-2
v_gene: TRBV9

CDR3aa: CASSDLGQAIATNEKLFF
CDR3nt: TGTGCCAGCAGCGACCTCGGACAGGCCATTGCAACTAATGAAAAACTGTTTTTT
abundance: NA
d_gene: TRBD1
j_gene: TRBJ1-4
v_gene: TRBV27

CDR3aa: CASSSPGTVAGGGYEQYF
CDR3nt: TGTGCCAGCAGTTCCCCCGGGACAGTAGCGGGAGGTGGCTACGAGCAGTACTTC
abundance: NA
d_gene: TRBD2
j_gene: TRBJ2-7
v_gene: TRBV28

CDR3aa: CASSHPDSNEQFF
CDR3nt: TGTGCCAGCAGCCATCCGGACAGCAATGAGCAGTTCTTC
abundance: once
d_gene: NA
j_gene: TRBJ2-1
v_gene: TRBV5-4

CDR3aa: CASGRDPMNTEAFF
CDR3nt: TGTGCCAGCGGGCGAGACCCCATGAACACTGAAGCTTTCTTT
abundance: NA
d_gene: NA
j_gene: TRBJ1-1
v_gene: TRBV6-5

CDR3aa: CASSLVGLAGVGNEQFF
CDR3nt: TGTGCCAGCAGCTTAGTAGGACTAGCGGGAGTCGGCAATGAGCAGTTCTTC
abundance: NA
d_gene: TRBD2
j_gene: TRBJ2-1
v_gene: TRBV13

CDR3aa: CASSLLAGHNEQFF
CDR3nt: TGTGCCAGCAGCTTGCTAGCCGGTCACAATGAGCAGTTCTTC
abundance: few
d_gene: NA
j_gene: TRBJ2-1
v_gene: TRBV11-2

CDR3aa: CASSFLSGVGKLFF
CDR3nt: TGTGCCAGCAGTTTCCTCTCCGGGGTCGGAAAACTGTTTTTT
abundance: NA
d_gene: NA
j_gene: TRBJ1-4
v_gene: TRBV28

CDR3aa: CSVQQGAGETQYF
CDR3nt: TGCAGCGTACAACAGGGGGCCGGGGAGACCCAGTACTTC
abundance: NA
d_gene: TRBD1
j_gene: TRBJ2-5
v_gene: TRBV29-1

CDR3aa: CASSLRVQGDTEAFF
CDR3nt: TGCGCCAGCAGCTTGCGGGTACAGGGTGACACTGAAGCTTTCTTT
abundance: NA
d_gene: NA
j_gene: TRBJ1-1
v_gene: TRBV5-1